The next 22 T cell receptor beta chains were all read from a single sample in a study of radiation and T cells in renal cell carcinoma. Method: immunoSEQ multiplex PCR; TCRdb's copy keeps in-frame clones and lacks some. The sample comprises 65,000 or so clones, around three quarters of which are singletons, and about 6.8% rests with the top ten. Time point described: blood 4 weeks post-SBRT, at nephrectomy. The treatment was: 15 Gy SBRT to primary tumor, nephrectomy 4 weeks later. Specimen: blood, collected from a patient whose treatment included radiotherapy and nephrectomy. These receptors were collected from a man in his sixties with renal cell carcinoma.

The chain joins TRBV5-6 to TRBJ2-1; TRBD2 agrees at 7 bases. In germline, CDR1 is SGHDT, CDR2 YYEEEE. V shed 3 bases and J 5 bases; nucleotides not matched to a gene: 11. CDR3 length equals 16 residues. The CDR3 DNA follows: TGTGCCAGCAGCTACACGTTCGGCGGGGGAAACAATGAGCAGTTCTTC. This codes for CASSYTFGGGNNEQFF.

The CDR3, as DNA: TGTGCCAGCCTTAAACACGGGGAAGAGACCCAGTACTTC. Amino acid sequence: CASLKHGEETQYF. V is TRBV6-1 and J is TRBJ2-5, with a possible D match to TRBD2 (5 bases). With 8 bases removed from V and 3 bases from J, the gap between germline ends came to 13 bases. Per germline, CDR1 MNHNS and CDR2 SASEGT. The CDR3 is made up of 13 amino acids.

The chain employs TRBV5-6 and TRBJ1-4, with D perhaps TRBD1 (5 bases). Trimming took 0 bases from V and 7 from J, leaving 13 bases between them. The CDR3 length is 15 residues. CDR1 is SGHDT, CDR2 YYEEEE, per germline. The CDR3 DNA reads as TGTGCCAGCAGCTTGGCAGGGCAGTTAGGTGAAAAACTGTTTTTT. This codes for CASSLAGQLGEKLFF.

The genes are TRBV19 and TRBJ1-5; 10 bases map to TRBD1. J lost 2 bases, V lost 8 bases, and 15 bases had no gene match. Germline CDR1 LNHDA, CDR2 SQIVND (reference sequence). The CDR3 length is 18 residues. CDR3 sequence reads: CASHNGGRQGAGNQPQHF. CDR3 coding DNA: TGTGCCAGTCATAACGGGGGGAGACAGGGGGCTGGCAATCAGCCCCAGCATTTT. The whole variable domain, remainder taken from reference TRBV19 and TRBJ1-5, is DGGITQSPKYLFRKEGQNVTLSCEQNLNHDAMYWYRQDPGQGLRLIYYSQIVNDFQKGDIAEGYSVSREKKESFPLTVTSAQKNPTAFYLCASHNGGRQGAGNQPQHFGDGTRLSIL.

The gene calls are TRBV9 and TRBJ2-3; no clear D. This CDR3 has 15 amino acids. Germline CDR1 reads SGDLS; CDR2 reads YYNGEE. The germline V and J ends were trimmed by 0 bases and 5 bases, with 13 bases remaining between them. The CDR3 spells CASSVVSGDGDTQYF. As DNA, the CDR3 is TGTGCCAGCAGCGTAGTTAGTGGAGACGGAGATACGCAGTATTTT.

This clone has just one count. This rearrangement joins TRBV10-3 to TRBJ1-2; 9 bases fit TRBD1. Looked up from germline, CDR1 is ENHRY and CDR2 is SYGVKD. V was clipped by 2 bases and J by 1 base; unmatched bases: 11. The CDR3 totals 18 residues. CDR3 amino acids: CAISERPGQGVRNYGYTF. The CDR3 coding sequence is TGTGCCATCAGTGAGCGGCCGGGACAGGGCGTTCGTAACTATGGCTACACCTTC.

The chain carries TRBV27 and TRBJ2-1, with D possibly TRBD2 on 5 matching bases. Germline CDR1 is MNHEY and CDR2 is SMNVEV (reference sequence). The CDR3 runs 15 residues. Trimming pared 2 bases from V and 3 bases from J, leaving 11 bases between. The CDR3 is CASSLDGGGYNEQFF. Written as DNA, the CDR3 is TGTGCCAGCAGTTTAGACGGAGGCGGCTACAATGAGCAGTTCTTC.

This clone was detected a few times. The genes are TRBV6-6 and TRBJ1-5; D might be TRBD1 (5 bases). Germline CDR1 reads MNHNY; CDR2 reads SVGAGI (reference sequence). The V and J ends lost 6 bases and 7 bases respectively, with 10 bases between them. This CDR3 contains 12 residues. The CDR3 reads CASSGAQQPQHF. CDR3 nucleotides: TGTGCCAGCAGCGGGGCCCAACAGCCCCAGCATTTT.

V usage is TRBV5-1 and J usage is TRBJ2-5; possible D gene TRBD2, 6 bases. The CDR3 length is 17 residues. Germline V lookup: CDR1 SGHRS, CDR2 YFSETQ. The V end was cut by 0 bases, the J end by 1 base, with 16 bases between. The CDR3 is CASSLGGTDDAQETQYF. The CDR3 nucleotides are TGCGCCAGCAGCTTGGGGGGGACTGACGATGCCCAAGAGACCCAGTACTTC.

Points on this clone: One end of the junction varies from germline; a read error may be responsible. V gene TRBV27 combines with J gene TRBJ2-7; TRBD1 matches at 7 bases. This CDR3 contains 15 residues. Germline values: CDR1 MNHEY, CDR2 SMNVEV (reference sequence). CDR3 region: CASSLSTGVSLLYHF. The CDR3 DNA is TGTGCCAGCAGTTTATCCACAGGGGTGTCACTACTCTACCACTTC.

V is TRBV20-1 and J is TRBJ1-1, with unresolved D. Germline CDR1 is DFQATT and CDR2 is SNEGSKA (reference sequence). CDR3 length: 11 amino acids. V lost 5 bases, J lost 4 bases, and 8 bases lay in between. The CDR3 DNA follows: TGCAGTGCTTCTGTCCTCACTGAAGCTTTCTTT. Translating gives CSASVLTEAFF.

The DNA of the CDR3 is TGTGCCAGCAGCCCAAATATCAGACCGTCAAGGGACACCGGGGAGCTGTTTTTT. Its protein product is CASSPNIRPSRDTGELFF. The chain couples TRBV11-2 to TRBJ2-2; D remains unclear. Trimming removed 5 bases from V and 3 bases from J, with 22 bases in between. The CDR3 runs to 18 residues. Looked up from germline, CDR1 is SGHAT and CDR2 is FQNNGV.

The chain uses TRBV6-5 and TRBJ1-3; no reliable D call. Germline V gene data show CDR1 as MNHEY and CDR2 as SVGAGI. The CDR3 extends over 16 amino acids. Trimming took 2 bases from V and 0 from J, leaving 11 bases between them. This chain's CDR3 is CASSYGPPFSGNTIYF. DNA for the CDR3: TGTGCCAGCAGTTACGGGCCACCCTTCTCTGGAAACACCATATATTTT.

This chain links TRBV10-3 with TRBJ2-5, with D perhaps being TRBD1 or TRBD2 (5 bases each). Germline CDR1 is ENHRY and CDR2 is SYGVKD. This CDR3 contains 13 residues. V was trimmed by 0 bases and J by 4 bases, leaving 6 bases between them. The chain's CDR3 is CAISESRGETQYF. The CDR3 region has the DNA TGTGCCATCAGTGAGTCGAGGGGAGAGACCCAGTACTTC.

A word on this clone: The junction differs from germline at one of its ends, possibly a read error. The rearrangement joins TRBV14 to TRBJ2-1; a possible D gene is TRBD1 (5 bases). The V gene's germline CDR1 is SGHDN and CDR2 FVKESK. The CDR3 loop spans 12 amino acids. This chain's CDR3 is CASNQLRTEQFF. The CDR3 region has the DNA TGTGCCAGCAACCAACTTAGGACAGAGCAGTTCTTC.

This chain joins TRBV18 and TRBJ1-5; 7 bases align to TRBD1. Trimming cost V 6 bases and J 3 bases; bases outside gene matches: 5. The CDR3 is 14 residues long. Looked up from germline, CDR1 is KGHSH and CDR2 is LQKENI. CDR3 residues: CASSDGTANQPQHF. The CDR3 DNA is TGTGCCAGCTCCGACGGGACAGCCAATCAGCCCCAGCATTTT.

J is TRBJ2-5 and V is TRBV19, with TRBD1 matching over 7 bases. The CDR3 spans 15 residues. From germline, CDR1 is LNHDA and CDR2 SQIVND (reference sequence). V trimming: 4 bases; J trimming: 5 bases; junction bases outside the gene matches: 10. The CDR3 DNA follows: TGTGCCAGTAGTACGGGACAGAGCCTCCTGGAGACCCAGTACTTC. Translating it yields CASSTGQSLLETQYF.

The CDR3 reads CASSLNEGSYEQYF. CDR3 bases: TGTGCCAGCAGCTTAAATGAGGGAAGCTACGAGCAGTACTTC. This rearrangement joins TRBV7-2 to TRBJ2-7; D is possibly TRBD2 (5 bases). Trimming took 2 bases from V and 3 from J, leaving 11 bases between them. In germline, CDR1 is SGHTA, CDR2 FQGNSA. This CDR3 region has 14 residues.

This chain connects TRBV7-9 to TRBJ1-5; 10 nucleotides align to TRBD1. V dropped 5 bases and J dropped 6; count of bases not matched to a gene: 7. The germline gives CDR1 SEHNR, CDR2 FQNEAQ (reference sequence). The CDR3 length is 15 residues. The CDR3 region has the DNA TGTGCCAGCAGCCTCGGACAGGGGGGATTTCAGCCCCAGCATTTT. This codes for CASSLGQGGFQPQHF. Full variable domain (rest looked up from reference TRBV7-9 and TRBJ1-5): DTGVSQNPRHKITKRGQNVTFRCDPISEHNRLYWYRQTLGQGPEFLTYFQNEAQLEKSRLLSDRFSAERPKGSFSTLEIQRTEQGDSAMYLCASSLGQGGFQPQHFGDGTRLSIL.

This clone was seen a single time. V gene TRBV6-5 combines with J gene TRBJ2-7, with 8 bases matching TRBD1. V was clipped by 5 bases and J by 2 bases; unmatched bases: 8. The germline CDR1 and CDR2 sequences are MNHEY and SVGAGI. CDR3 length: 15 residues. CDR3 in DNA: TGTGCCAGCAGTCCTCGACAGGGGAAAGCCTACGAGCAGTACTTC. Amino acid sequence: CASSPRQGKAYEQYF.

The chain uses TRBV5-4 and TRBJ2-7; 7 nucleotides line up with TRBD1. The CDR3 extends over 15 amino acids. Germline assignment: CDR1 SGHNT and CDR2 YYREEE (reference sequence). V gave up 4 bases and J gave up 2 bases; unmatched junction bases: 9. CDR3 nucleotide sequence: TGTGCCAGCAGCCCCGCGTCGGGACAGACCTACGAGCAGTACTTC. Translation gives CASSPASGQTYEQYF.

A single count supports this clone. V usage is TRBV10-1 and J usage is TRBJ2-7; possibly TRBD2 for D (5 bases). CDR3 length: 14 residues. Germline loops: CDR1 WNHNN, CDR2 SYGVQD (reference sequence). Trimming cost V 7 bases and J 5 bases, with 18 bases left between them. CDR3 sequence reads: CASTPETGYHEQYV. DNA of the CDR3: TGCGCCAGCACTCCGGAGACGGGGTACCACGAGCAGTACGTC.